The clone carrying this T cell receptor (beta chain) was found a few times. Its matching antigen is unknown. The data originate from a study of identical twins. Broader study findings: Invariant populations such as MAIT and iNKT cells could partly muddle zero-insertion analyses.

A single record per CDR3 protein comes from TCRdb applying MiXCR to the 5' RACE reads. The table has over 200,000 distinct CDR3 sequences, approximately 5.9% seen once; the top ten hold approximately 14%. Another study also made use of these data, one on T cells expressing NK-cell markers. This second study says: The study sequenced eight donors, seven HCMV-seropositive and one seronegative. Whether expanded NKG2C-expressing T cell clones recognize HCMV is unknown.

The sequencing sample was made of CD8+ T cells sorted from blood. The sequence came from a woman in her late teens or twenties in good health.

This CDR3 is CASSSAPGLSTEAFF. DNA for the CDR3: TGTGCCAGCAGCTCAGCTCCCGGTTTGAGCACTGAAGCTTTCTTT. The rearrangement joins TRBV7-6 to TRBJ1-1; D ambiguous. V was pared by 4 bases and J by 4 bases, with 16 bases between. The germline CDR1 and CDR2 sequences are SGHVS and FNYEAQ. There are 15 residues in the CDR3. Complete variable domain (other parts from reference TRBV7-6 and TRBJ1-1): GAGVSQSPRYKVTKRGQDVALRCDPISGHVSLYWYRQALGQGPEFLTYFNYEAQQDKSGLPNDRFSAERPEGSISTLTIQRTEQRDSAMYRCASSSAPGLSTEAFFGQGTRLTVV.